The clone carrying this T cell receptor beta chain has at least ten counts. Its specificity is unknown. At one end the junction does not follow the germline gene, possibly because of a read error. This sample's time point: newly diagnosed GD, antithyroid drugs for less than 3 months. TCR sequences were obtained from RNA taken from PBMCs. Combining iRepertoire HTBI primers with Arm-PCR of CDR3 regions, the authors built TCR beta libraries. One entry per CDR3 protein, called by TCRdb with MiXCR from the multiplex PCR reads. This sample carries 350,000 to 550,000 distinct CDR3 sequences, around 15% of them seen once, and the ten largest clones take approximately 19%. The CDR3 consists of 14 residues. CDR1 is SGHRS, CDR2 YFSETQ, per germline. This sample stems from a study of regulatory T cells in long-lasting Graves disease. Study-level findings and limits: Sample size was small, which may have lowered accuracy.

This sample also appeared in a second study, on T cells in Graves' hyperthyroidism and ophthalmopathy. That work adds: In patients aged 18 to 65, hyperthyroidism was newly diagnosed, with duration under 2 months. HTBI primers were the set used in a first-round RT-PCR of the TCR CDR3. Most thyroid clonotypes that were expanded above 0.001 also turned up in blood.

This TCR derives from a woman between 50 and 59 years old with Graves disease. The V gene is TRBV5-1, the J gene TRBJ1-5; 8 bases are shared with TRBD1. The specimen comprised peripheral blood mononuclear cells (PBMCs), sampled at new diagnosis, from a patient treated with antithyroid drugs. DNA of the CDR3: TGTGCCAGCAGCTTCGGACAGGGAGGACAGCCCCAGCATTTT. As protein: CASSFGQGGQPQHF.